A selection of T cell receptor beta chains follows, all from one sample in a study of blood T cell repertoires in COVID-19. The repertoire was sequenced with immunoSEQ multiplex PCR; TCRdb's copy has only in-frame clones and lacks some. Here the sample spans 65,000 to 80,000 clones, 90% being singletons. The sequenced sample consisted of peripheral blood. The origin of the receptors is a human donor in a cohort sampled during active COVID-19. Each CDR3 is given with its conserved first and last residue. D genes are given only for firm matches. Clone size is shown for a subset of rows, as once, few, many or a class of expanded clone.

>once|TRBJ2-7|NA|TRBV7-7
CASSLGVASDNSYEQYF
TGTGCTAGCAGCTTAGGGGTGGCTAGCGACAACTCCTACGAGCAGTACTTC
>NA|TRBJ1-1|NA|TRBV7-6
CASCPEGNTEAFF
TGTGCCAGCTGCCCAGAGGGGAACACTGAAGCTTTCTTT
>NA|TRBJ2-7|NA|TRBV7-9
CASSFSGPDEQYF
TGTGCCAGCAGCTTTTCAGGGCCGGACGAGCAGTACTTC
>NA|TRBJ1-1|NA|TRBV5-4
CASSPARQAANTEAFF
TGTGCCAGCAGCCCAGCGAGACAGGCCGCGAACACTGAAGCTTTCTTT
>NA|TRBJ2-5|TRBD1|TRBV28
CASSSDTGTGEETQYF
TGTGCCAGCAGTTCCGATACCGGGACAGGGGAGGAGACCCAGTACTTC
>NA|TRBJ1-5|TRBD1|TRBV27
CASSHGPGQGNQPQHF
TGTGCCAGCAGTCATGGACCGGGACAGGGGAATCAGCCCCAGCATTTT
>NA|TRBJ2-4|TRBD2|TRBV28
CASSPLAGKNIQYF
TGTGCCAGCAGTCCACTAGCGGGGAAAAACATTCAGTACTTC
>NA|TRBJ2-3|NA|TRBV16
CASSQYGREADTQYF
TGTGCCAGCAGCCAATACGGCAGGGAAGCAGATACGCAGTATTTT
>NA|TRBJ2-7|TRBD1|TRBV24-1
CATSESGTGAYEQYF
TGTGCCACCAGTGAATCCGGGACAGGGGCCTACGAGCAGTACTTC
>NA|TRBJ2-1|TRBD2|TRBV5-1
CASSSGTSGRASTEQFF
TGCGCCAGCAGCTCAGGAACTAGCGGGAGGGCCAGTACTGAGCAGTTCTTC
>NA|TRBJ2-7|TRBD1|TRBV4-3
CASSWGQGVYEQYF
TGCGCCAGCAGCTGGGGACAGGGTGTATACGAGCAGTACTTC
>once|TRBJ1-1|TRBD1|TRBV18
CASSPRMTGAGEAFF
TGTGCCAGCTCACCACGGATGACAGGGGCAGGTGAAGCTTTCTTT
>once|TRBJ2-7|NA|TRBV12-3/TRBV12-4
CASSFSYEQYF
TGTGCCAGCAGTTTCAGCTACGAGCAGTACTTC
>NA|TRBJ2-1|TRBD2|TRBV6-4
CASSDRSGRNNEQFF
TGTGCCAGCAGTGATAGGAGCGGGAGAAACAATGAGCAGTTCTTC
>NA|TRBJ2-5|NA|TRBV24-1
CATSFQETQYF
TGTGCCACCAGCTTCCAAGAGACCCAGTACTTC
>NA|TRBJ1-2|NA|TRBV20-1
CSAPGDGGYTF
TGCAGTGCCCCAGGGGATGGAGGCTACACCTTC
>NA|TRBJ2-7|TRBD2|TRBV9
CASSATSSYEQYF
TGTGCCAGCAGCGCGACTAGCAGCTACGAGCAGTACTTC
>NA|TRBJ1-5|TRBD1|TRBV7-8
CASKSGGQPQHF
TGTGCCAGCAAGTCAGGGGGACAGCCCCAGCATTTT
>NA|TRBJ2-1|TRBD2|TRBV24-1
CATSDPVTSGAYNEQFF
TGTGCCACCAGTGACCCGGTGACTAGCGGGGCCTACAATGAGCAGTTCTTC
>NA|TRBJ2-3|NA|TRBV13
CASSWGTKDTQYF
TGTGCCAGCAGCTGGGGGACAAAAGATACGCAGTATTTT
>NA|TRBJ2-3|NA|TRBV6-2/TRBV6-3
CASSYVAAAQYF
TGTGCCAGCAGTTACGTCGCGGCGGCGCAGTATTTT
>NA|TRBJ2-1|TRBD1|TRBV9
CASSVGQGVNEQFF
TGTGCCAGCAGCGTAGGGCAGGGGGTCAATGAGCAGTTCTTC
>NA|TRBJ2-7|NA|TRBV19
CASSSGLPMGEQYF
TGTGCCAGTAGTTCAGGACTTCCAATGGGCGAGCAGTACTTC
>few|TRBJ2-3|TRBD2|TRBV5-4
CASSLGAGTNTDTQYF
TGTGCCAGCAGCCTCGGGGCCGGGACTAACACAGATACGCAGTATTTT
>NA|TRBJ1-1|NA|TRBV5-8
CASSFSGATEAFF
TGTGCCAGCAGCTTCTCAGGGGCCACTGAAGCTTTCTTT
>NA|TRBJ2-2|TRBD1|TRBV5-1
CASSNTGTGNTGELFF
TGCGCCAGCAGCAATACCGGGACAGGTAACACCGGGGAGCTGTTTTTT
>NA|TRBJ2-3|TRBD2|TRBV6-4
CASSASGSTDTQYF
TGTGCCAGCAGTGCTAGCGGGAGCACAGATACGCAGTATTTT
>NA|TRBJ1-2|NA|TRBV27
CASSESSYYGYTF
TGTGCCAGCAGTGAGAGTTCCTACTATGGCTACACCTTC
>medium-sized|TRBJ2-1|TRBD2|TRBV5-1
CASKVAGGFNEQFF
TGCGCCAGCAAAGTAGCGGGAGGGTTCAATGAGCAGTTCTTC
>NA|TRBJ2-1|NA|TRBV5-1
CASGPRRSSYNEQFF
TGCGCCAGCGGCCCGAGGCGGAGCTCCTACAATGAGCAGTTCTTC